This TCR beta chain was identified in a study of technical replicates of blood from a few donors. CDR3 length: 15 amino acids. Trimming left V 1 base short and J 0 bases short, with 10 bases between. Germline V gene data show CDR1 as LGHNA and CDR2 as YSLEER. Clones were sequenced by immunoSEQ multiplex PCR, and TCRdb holds only the in-frame ones, with some missing. The sample comprises about 70,000 clones, approximately 91% of which are singletons, and 4.7% rests with the top ten. This receptor was obtained from a human donor in good health. Some clones in this sample may be carry-over from other donors' samples. The chain links TRBV4-3 to TRBJ2-7, with D perhaps matching TRBD2 (6 bases). Input material: PBMCs. The chain's CDR3 is CASSQGREPSYEQYF. For the CDR3, the DNA is TGCGCCAGCAGCCAAGGACGGGAGCCCTCCTACGAGCAGTACTTC.